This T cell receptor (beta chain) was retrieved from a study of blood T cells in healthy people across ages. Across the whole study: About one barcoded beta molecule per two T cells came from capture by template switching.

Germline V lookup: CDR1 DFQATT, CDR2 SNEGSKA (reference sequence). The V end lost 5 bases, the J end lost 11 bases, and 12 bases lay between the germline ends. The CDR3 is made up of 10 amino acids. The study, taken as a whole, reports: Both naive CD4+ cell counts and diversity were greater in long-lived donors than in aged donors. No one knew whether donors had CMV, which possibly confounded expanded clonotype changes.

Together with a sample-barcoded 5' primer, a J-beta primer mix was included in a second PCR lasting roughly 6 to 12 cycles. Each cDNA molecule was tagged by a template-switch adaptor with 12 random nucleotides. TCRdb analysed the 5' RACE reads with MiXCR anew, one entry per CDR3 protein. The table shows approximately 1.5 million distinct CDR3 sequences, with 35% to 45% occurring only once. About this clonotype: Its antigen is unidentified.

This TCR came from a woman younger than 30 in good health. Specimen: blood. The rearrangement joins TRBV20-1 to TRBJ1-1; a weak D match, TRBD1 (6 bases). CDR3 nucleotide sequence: TGCAGTGCTCAGGACAGACGGGCTTTCTTT. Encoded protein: CSAQDRRAFF.